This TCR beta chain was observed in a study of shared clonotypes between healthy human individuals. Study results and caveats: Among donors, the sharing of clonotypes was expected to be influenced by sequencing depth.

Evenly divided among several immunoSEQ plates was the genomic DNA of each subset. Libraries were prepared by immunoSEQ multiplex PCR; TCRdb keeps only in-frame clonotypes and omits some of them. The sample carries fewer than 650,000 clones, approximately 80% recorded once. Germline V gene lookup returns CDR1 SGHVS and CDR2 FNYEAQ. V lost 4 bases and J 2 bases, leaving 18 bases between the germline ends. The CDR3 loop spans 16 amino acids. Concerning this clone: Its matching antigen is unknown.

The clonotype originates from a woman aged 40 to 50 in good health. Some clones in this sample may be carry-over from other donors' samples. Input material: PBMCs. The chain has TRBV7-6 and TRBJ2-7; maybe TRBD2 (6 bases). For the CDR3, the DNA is TGTGCCAGCAGCTCGACCGTAGGGGACTTGCCCTACGAGCAGTACTTC. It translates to CASSSTVGDLPYEQYF. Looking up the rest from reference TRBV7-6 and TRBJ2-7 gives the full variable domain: GAGVSQSPRYKVTKRGQDVALRCDPISGHVSLYWYRQALGQGPEFLTYFNYEAQQDKSGLPNDRFSAERPEGSISTLTIQRTEQRDSAMYRCASSSTVGDLPYEQYFGPGTRLTVT.